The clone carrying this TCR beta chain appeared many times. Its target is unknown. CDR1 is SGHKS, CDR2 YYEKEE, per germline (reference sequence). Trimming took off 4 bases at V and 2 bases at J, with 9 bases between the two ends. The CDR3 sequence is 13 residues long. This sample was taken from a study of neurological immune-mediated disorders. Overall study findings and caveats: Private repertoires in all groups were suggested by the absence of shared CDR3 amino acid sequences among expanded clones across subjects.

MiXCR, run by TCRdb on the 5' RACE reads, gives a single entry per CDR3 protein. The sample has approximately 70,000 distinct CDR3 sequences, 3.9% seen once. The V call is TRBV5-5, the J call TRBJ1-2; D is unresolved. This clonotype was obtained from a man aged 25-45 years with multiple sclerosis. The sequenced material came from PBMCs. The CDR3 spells CASSPDANYGYTF. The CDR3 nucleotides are TGTGCCAGCAGCCCTGACGCGAACTATGGCTACACCTTC. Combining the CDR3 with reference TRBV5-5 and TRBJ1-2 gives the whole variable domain DAGVTQSPTHLIKTRGQQVTLRCSPISGHKSVSWYQQVLGQGPQFIFQYYEKEERGRGNFPDRFSARQFPNYSSELNVNALLLGDSALYLCASSPDANYGYTFGSGTRLTVV.